Each of the 5 T cell receptor beta chains below was sequenced from the same sample in a study of T cell changes during pregnancy in multiple sclerosis. Repertoires were generated with immunoSEQ multiplex PCR, while TCRdb's copy carries only in-frame clones and drops some. This table holds about 38,000 clones, about 90% found once. Sequences were derived from CD4+ T cells from peripheral blood mononuclear cells, sampled in the third trimester of pregnancy. Receptors originate from a female donor in good health, enrolled as a control in a pregnancy study.

This clone was seen a single time. The chain recombines TRBV5-1 with TRBJ2-1, with 9 bases identical to TRBD2. CDR1 and CDR2 (germline): SGHRS, YFSETQ. After removal of 1 base from V and 7 bases from J, the junction contained 6 bases not matched to a gene. The CDR3 runs 15 residues. CDR3 residues: CASSLTAGGSNEQFF. The CDR3 DNA sequence: TGCGCCAGCAGCTTGACGGCGGGAGGGAGTAATGAGCAGTTCTTC.

The chain uses TRBV4-2 and TRBJ1-3; 12 positions agree with TRBD1. Looked up from germline, CDR1 is LGHNA and CDR2 is YNFKEQ. V trimming: 3 bases; J trimming: 0 bases; junction bases outside the gene matches: 12. The CDR3 is 20 residues long. Here the CDR3 DNA reads TGTGCCAGCAGCCATAACCCCGGGACAGGGGGCTCCTTCTCTGGAAACACCATATATTTT. This sequence encodes CASSHNPGTGGSFSGNTIYF.

The chain links TRBV5-4 to TRBJ2-7; 10 nucleotides line up with TRBD2. After removal of 4 bases from V and 1 base from J, the junction contained 8 bases not matched to a gene. The V gene's germline CDR1 is SGHNT and CDR2 YYREEE (reference sequence). The CDR3 spans 16 residues. The CDR3 sequence: CASSPGRTSGSYEQYF. The CDR3 bases are TGTGCCAGCAGCCCTGGTCGGACTAGCGGTTCCTACGAGCAGTACTTC.

With regard to this clone: Possible read error: a much larger clone is one base away. The chain has TRBV29-1 and TRBJ1-2; D call uncertain. Germline-derived CDR1 and CDR2 are SQVTM and ANQGSEA. The CDR3 totals 12 residues. CDR3 in DNA: TGCAGCGTTGAGAGGTCCAACTATGACTACACCTTC. Residues: CSVERSNYDYTF. The full variable domain, with the rest looked up from reference TRBV29-1 and TRBJ1-2, is SAVISQKPSRDICQRGTSLTIQCQVDSQVTMMFWYRQQPGQSLTLIATANQGSEATYESGFVIDKFPISRPNLTFSTLTVSNMSPEDSSIYLCSVERSNYDYTFGSGTRLTVV.

CDR3 residues: CASSLGAFSTDTQYF. CDR3 coding DNA: TGCGCCAGCAGCTTGGGGGCATTTAGCACAGATACGCAGTATTTT. The chain is built from TRBV5-1 and TRBJ2-3; D uncertain. V lost 0 bases, J lost 0 bases, and 8 bases lay in between. The CDR3 loop spans 15 amino acids. The germline CDR1 and CDR2 sequences are SGHRS and YFSETQ.